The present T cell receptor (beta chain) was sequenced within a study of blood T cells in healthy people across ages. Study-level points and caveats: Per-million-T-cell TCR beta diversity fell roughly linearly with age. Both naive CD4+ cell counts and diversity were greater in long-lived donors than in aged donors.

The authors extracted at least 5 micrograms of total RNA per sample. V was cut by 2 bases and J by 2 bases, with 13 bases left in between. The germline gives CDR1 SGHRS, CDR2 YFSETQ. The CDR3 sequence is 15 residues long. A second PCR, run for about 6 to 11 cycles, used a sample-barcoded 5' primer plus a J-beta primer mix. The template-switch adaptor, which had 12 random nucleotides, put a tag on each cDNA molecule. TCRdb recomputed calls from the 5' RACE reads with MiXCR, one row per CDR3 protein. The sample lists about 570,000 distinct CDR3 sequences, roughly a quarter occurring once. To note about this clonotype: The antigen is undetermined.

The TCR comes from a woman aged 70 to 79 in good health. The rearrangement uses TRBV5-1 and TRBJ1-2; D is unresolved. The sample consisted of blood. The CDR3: CASSLDAEPNYGYTF. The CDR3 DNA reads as TGCGCCAGCAGCTTAGATGCAGAGCCGAACTATGGCTACACCTTC.